These T cell receptor beta chains were read from a single sample in a study of CD4 T cells in relation to SARS-CoV-2 and coronaviruses. TCRdb's copy holds only in-frame clones and misses some; the assay was immunoSEQ multiplex PCR. The sample lists some 35,000 clones; 88% were seen once. The sample was memory CD4+ T cells from PBMCs. These receptors were taken from an adult with COVID-19. CDR3s include the opening cysteine and the closing phenylalanine or tryptophan. The D gene is left open where the match is weak. Size tells how often a clone was seen (once, few, many) or the class of an expanded clone, and some rows leave it out.

v_call: TRBV7-6
d_call: TRBD1
clone_size: -
j_call: TRBJ2-5
cdr3_aa: CASSPARTGWETQYF
cdr3_nt: TGTGCCAGCAGCCCAGCGCGGACAGGGTGGGAGACCCAGTACTTC

v_call: TRBV7-3
d_call: TRBD1
clone_size: once
j_call: TRBJ2-3
cdr3_aa: CASRRDRGNSDTQYF
cdr3_nt: TGTGCCAGCAGGAGGGACAGGGGGAACTCAGATACGCAGTATTTT

v_call: TRBV12-3/TRBV12-4
d_call: -
clone_size: -
j_call: TRBJ1-1
cdr3_aa: CASSLGTEAFF
cdr3_nt: TGTGCCAGCAGTTTAGGCACTGAAGCTTTCTTT

v_call: TRBV2
d_call: -
clone_size: -
j_call: TRBJ1-5
cdr3_aa: CASVQDSNQPQHF
cdr3_nt: TGTGCCAGCGTCCAGGATAGCAATCAGCCCCAGCATTTT

v_call: TRBV27
d_call: -
clone_size: -
j_call: TRBJ1-5
cdr3_aa: CASSFRGPRAQHF
cdr3_nt: TGTGCCAGCAGTTTTCGGGGTCCCAGGGCCCAGCATTTT

v_call: TRBV19
d_call: -
clone_size: -
j_call: TRBJ1-2
cdr3_aa: CASSIPLDRRNGYTF
cdr3_nt: TGTGCCAGTAGTATCCCTTTAGACAGGCGGAATGGCTACACCTTC

v_call: TRBV28
d_call: -
clone_size: -
j_call: TRBJ1-2
cdr3_aa: CASSLWGGASGGYTF
cdr3_nt: TGTGCCAGCAGTTTATGGGGGGGGGCCTCGGGAGGCTACACCTTC

v_call: TRBV11-2
d_call: TRBD2
clone_size: -
j_call: TRBJ2-1
cdr3_aa: CASSFTGGKSSYNEQFF
cdr3_nt: TGTGCCAGCAGCTTCACGGGGGGTAAAAGCTCCTACAATGAGCAGTTCTTC

v_call: TRBV24-1
d_call: -
clone_size: few
j_call: TRBJ1-1
cdr3_aa: CATSLQGFMNTEAFF
cdr3_nt: TGTGCCACCAGCTTGCAGGGGTTCATGAACACTGAAGCTTTCTTT

v_call: TRBV30
d_call: -
clone_size: -
j_call: TRBJ2-7
cdr3_aa: CAWSVRTNEQYF
cdr3_nt: TGTGCCTGGAGTGTACGGACAAACGAGCAGTACTTC

v_call: TRBV5-4
d_call: TRBD2
clone_size: -
j_call: TRBJ2-3
cdr3_aa: CASRLRILAGDTDTQYF
cdr3_nt: TGTGCCAGCAGGCTGCGAATACTAGCGGGGGACACAGATACGCAGTATTTT

v_call: TRBV5-4
d_call: TRBD2
clone_size: -
j_call: TRBJ2-7
cdr3_aa: CASSLVGGKTSYEQYF
cdr3_nt: TGTGCCAGCAGCTTGGTGGGAGGGAAGACCTCCTACGAGCAGTACTTC

v_call: TRBV5-4
d_call: -
clone_size: -
j_call: TRBJ2-3
cdr3_aa: CASSGRGRTDTQYF
cdr3_nt: TGTGCCAGCAGCGGGCGGGGCCGCACAGATACGCAGTATTTT

v_call: TRBV11-3
d_call: -
clone_size: -
j_call: TRBJ2-1
cdr3_aa: CASSLGHNNNEQFF
cdr3_nt: TGTGCCAGCAGCTTAGGACACAATAACAATGAGCAGTTCTTC

v_call: TRBV11-3
d_call: -
clone_size: -
j_call: TRBJ1-6
cdr3_aa: CASSQGDSPLHF
cdr3_nt: TGTGCCAGCAGCCAGGGCGATTCACCCCTCCACTTT

v_call: TRBV28
d_call: TRBD1
clone_size: -
j_call: TRBJ2-3
cdr3_aa: CASSRDRGYQGDTQYF
cdr3_nt: TGTGCCAGCAGTCGGGACAGGGGGTACCAAGGGGATACGCAGTATTTT

v_call: TRBV28
d_call: -
clone_size: -
j_call: TRBJ1-4
cdr3_aa: CASSLPGQKLFF
cdr3_nt: TGTGCCAGCAGTCTTCCGGGGCAAAAACTGTTTTTT

v_call: TRBV5-4
d_call: -
clone_size: few
j_call: TRBJ1-6
cdr3_aa: CASSPGGPNSPLHF
cdr3_nt: TGTGCCAGCAGCCCTGGAGGTCCCAATTCACCCCTCCACTTT

v_call: TRBV5-1
d_call: -
clone_size: -
j_call: TRBJ2-7
cdr3_aa: CASSPSWTIGREQYF
cdr3_nt: TGCGCCAGCAGCCCCAGCTGGACAATCGGGCGTGAGCAGTACTTC

v_call: TRBV11-2
d_call: TRBD2
clone_size: -
j_call: TRBJ2-5
cdr3_aa: CASSRTMTSGGQTQYF
cdr3_nt: TGTGCCAGCAGTCGGACAATGACTAGCGGGGGCCAGACCCAGTACTTC

v_call: TRBV5-6
d_call: TRBD2
clone_size: -
j_call: TRBJ2-5
cdr3_aa: CASSLKGLAGEQETQYF
cdr3_nt: TGTGCCAGCAGCTTGAAGGGACTAGCGGGGGAGCAAGAGACCCAGTACTTC

v_call: TRBV5-1
d_call: TRBD1
clone_size: -
j_call: TRBJ1-6
cdr3_aa: CASRNRDSYNSPLHF
cdr3_nt: TGCGCCAGCAGAAATAGGGACAGTTATAATTCACCCCTCCACTTT